This TCR beta chain came from a study of CD8+ T cells in alopecia areata. Study-level results: It was lesional scalp, especially alopecia totalis/universalis, that showed higher clonality than normal scalp. Resident alphabeta T cells of normal skin are also sequenced in scalp samples.

Germline V lookup: CDR1 MDHEN, CDR2 SYDVKM. With 2 bases removed from V and 4 bases from J, the gap between germline ends came to 22 bases. The CDR3 covers 18 residues. About this clone itself: The antigen is unknown.

Extracted RNA was reverse transcribed into cDNA, the sequencing template. Only in-frame clones appear in the TCRdb table, and some are missing; sequencing was by immunoSEQ multiplex PCR. Here the sample spans tens of thousands of clones, 60% to 70% being singletons. Treatment meaning: oral pan-JAK inhibitor, 5-10 mg twice daily. Sequencing was performed on CD8+ T cells sorted from blood, taken at week 24, from a patient treated with tofacitinib. The chain has TRBV28 and TRBJ2-3, with D perhaps TRBD2 (6 bases). This clonotype originated in a human donor with alopecia areata. The CDR3 is CASSLGDRTTGGADTQYF. The DNA for the CDR3 is TGTGCCAGCAGTTTAGGCGATCGAACGACGGGCGGGGCAGATACGCAGTATTTT.